The TCR beta chain under discussion was sequenced for a study of OX40 agonist ivuxolimab in advanced cancers. The V gene's germline CDR1 is KGHSH and CDR2 LQKENI. V lost 3 bases to trimming and J lost 2 bases, with 2 bases between them. The CDR3 length is 11 residues. Sequencing used immunoSEQ multiplex PCR; TCRdb keeps in-frame clones, though not all of them. The table shows 70,000 to 75,000 clones, with around 86% occurring only once. V gene TRBV18 combines with J gene TRBJ2-7; D remains unclear. This TCR was recovered from an adult with an advanced solid tumor such as melanoma, head and neck, liver or kidney cancer. The specimen was CD4+ or CD8+ T cells sorted from blood, collected in a trial of the OX40 agonist ivuxolimab. The CDR3, as DNA: TGTGCCAGCTCACCCGCCTACGAGCAGTACTTC. As protein: CASSPAYEQYF.